Each of the 27 T cell receptor beta chains below was sequenced from the same sample in a study of CD4 T cells in relation to SARS-CoV-2 and coronaviruses. Using immunoSEQ multiplex PCR, the repertoire was profiled, and TCRdb retains in-frame clones only, with some absent. The table includes about 21,000 clones, over 65% detected once. CD4+ T cells from unexposed donors were obtained before the COVID-19 pandemic (2011-2018). Isolation of CD4+ T cells took place after less than 11 days in culture. What these receptors recognize is not known. Sequencing was done on a sample of CD4+ T cells from PBMCs, cultured in vitro. These receptors were obtained from a human donor in good health.

In its sample, this clone was seen once. The chain links TRBV7-9 to TRBJ2-6, with TRBD1 matching 8 bases. The ends lost 10 bases at V and 0 bases at J; junction bases unmatched: 11. The CDR3 runs 17 residues. Germline CDR1 reads SEHNR; CDR2 reads FQNEAQ (reference sequence). CDR3 nucleotides: TGTGCCACATTTCCTCGGACAGGGAACTCTGGGGCCAACGTCCTGACTTTC. This translates into CATFPRTGNSGANVLTF.

The J gene is TRBJ1-2, the V gene TRBV7-9; tentatively, D is TRBD1 (5 bases). Trimming left V 1 base short and J 8 bases short, with 11 bases between. CDR3 length equals 13 residues. Germline values: CDR1 SEHNR, CDR2 FQNEAQ (reference sequence). The CDR3 loop reads CASSLDDSGGYTF. Written as DNA, the CDR3 is TGTGCCAGCAGCTTAGACGACAGTGGGGGCTACACCTTC.

A few counts support this clone. V and J are TRBV7-2 and TRBJ2-3; 10 nucleotides agree with TRBD1. CDR1 and CDR2 from the germline V gene are SGHTA and FQGNSA. V lost 5 bases and J lost 6; bases outside the gene matches: 5. CDR3 length equals 14 residues. CDR3 sequence: CASSTGQGSDTQYF. For the CDR3, the DNA is TGTGCCAGCAGCACGGGACAGGGGAGCGATACGCAGTATTTT.

The V gene is TRBV3-1 (or the pseudogene TRBV3-2), the J gene TRBJ2-4, with D uncertain. Germline V lookup: CDR1 LGHDT, CDR2 YNNKEL (reference sequence). V lost 0 bases and J lost 2, with 8 bases in between. This CDR3 has 15 amino acids. The CDR3 spells CASSQDGLTKNIQYF. The CDR3 bases are TGTGCCAGCAGCCAAGATGGGTTGACCAAAAACATTCAGTACTTC.

The chain employs TRBV9 and TRBJ2-2; no clear D. The CDR3 consists of 14 residues. The V end was cut by 0 bases, the J end by 5 bases, with 8 bases between. Germline CDR1 SGDLS, CDR2 YYNGEE. CDR3 nucleotide sequence: TGTGCCAGCAGCGTAGGGTCGGAGACCGGGGAGCTGTTTTTT. Translating it yields CASSVGSETGELFF.

The V call is TRBV12-1, the J call TRBJ2-7; the D call TRBD1 from the table was never checked on the DNA. TRBV12-1 counts as a pseudogene. The CDR3 runs 18 residues. The CDR3 here is CASSRFGRGQGRSYEQYF. In DNA, the CDR3 is TGTGCCAGCAGTCGGTTCGGCAGGGGGCAAGGGAGGTCCTACGAGCAGTACTTC.

The gene calls are TRBV7-2 and TRBJ2-5; D remains unclear. The germline gives CDR1 SGHTA, CDR2 FQGNSA. The germline V and J ends were trimmed by 7 bases and 5 bases, with 14 bases remaining between them. The length of the CDR3 is 13 residues. The CDR3 region has the DNA TGTGCCAGCACCACGGCTTCATGGGAGACCCAGTACTTC. It codes for CASTTASWETQYF.

The chain uses TRBV27 and TRBJ2-2, with 7 nucleotides matching TRBD1. This CDR3 has 14 residues. Per germline, CDR1 MNHEY and CDR2 SMNVEV (reference sequence). J gave up 0 bases and V 10 bases, and 5 bases lay outside the gene matches. The CDR3 here is CAIRGTANTGELFF. In DNA, the CDR3 is TGTGCCATCAGGGGGACAGCGAACACCGGGGAGCTGTTTTTT.

The chain combines TRBV9 with TRBJ2-2; 7 positions match TRBD1. Germline values: CDR1 SGDLS, CDR2 YYNGEE. The CDR3 extends over 14 amino acids. V was clipped by 7 bases and J by 0 bases; unmatched bases: 3. The CDR3 DNA follows: TGTGCCAGCGAAGGGACAGCGAACACCGGGGAGCTGTTTTTT. Amino acids: CASEGTANTGELFF.

This clone has a handful of counts. J is TRBJ2-2 and V is TRBV3-1 (or the pseudogene TRBV3-2), with no clear D. Trimming cost V 4 bases and J 5 bases, with 17 bases left between them. The V gene's germline CDR1 is LGHDT and CDR2 YNNKEL (reference sequence). CDR3 length: 16 amino acids. In DNA, the CDR3 is TGTGCCAGCAGCCTATCGACCCGAGGATGGACCGGGGAGCTGTTTTTT. Translation: CASSLSTRGWTGELFF.

The chain has TRBV10-3 and TRBJ2-7, with TRBD2 identical over 8 bases. Germline CDR1 ENHRY, CDR2 SYGVKD. The CDR3 sequence is 14 residues long. V gave up 10 bases and J gave up 0 bases; unmatched junction bases: 8. The CDR3 sequence is CATRSREDSYEQYF. For the CDR3, the DNA is TGTGCCACCCGGTCGCGGGAGGACTCCTACGAGCAGTACTTC.

CDR3 loop: CASSQEVLRETQYF. CDR3 DNA: TGTGCCAGCAGCCAAGAAGTGCTTCGAGAGACCCAGTACTTC. This chain links TRBV4-2 with TRBJ2-5; no definite D call. The V gene's germline CDR1 is LGHNA and CDR2 YNFKEQ. The CDR3 length is 14 residues. V lost 0 bases to trimming and J lost 4 bases, with 9 bases between them.

This clone was observed a single time. The rearrangement uses TRBV30 and TRBJ2-7, with a possible D match to TRBD2 (5 bases). Germline V gives CDR1 GTSNPN, CDR2 SVGIG (reference sequence). The CDR3 length is 14 residues. Trimming removed 4 bases at V and 4 bases at J, with 17 bases between. The CDR3 spells CAWTGSGLKYEQYF. The CDR3 DNA sequence: TGTGCCTGGACGGGAAGCGGTCTAAAGTACGAGCAGTACTTC.

V is TRBV7-9 and J is TRBJ2-5; D call uncertain. Trimming stripped 2 bases from V and 5 bases from J, with 6 bases between. The CDR3 loop spans 12 amino acids. Germline V gene data show CDR1 as SEHNR and CDR2 as FQNEAQ (reference sequence). As DNA, the CDR3 is TGTGCCAGCAGCTTATATGAGGAGACCCAGTACTTC. This translates into CASSLYEETQYF.

The chain has TRBV30 and TRBJ1-5, with D uncertain. Germline assignment: CDR1 GTSNPN and CDR2 SVGIG (reference sequence). V gave up 3 bases and J gave up 0 bases, with 9 bases separating them. The CDR3 extends over 14 amino acids. CDR3 DNA sequence: TGTGCCTGGAGGAAGCGGAATAGCAATCAGCCCCAGCATTTT. It codes for CAWRKRNSNQPQHF.

Only a few counts were recorded for this clone. This chain connects TRBV2 to TRBJ2-1; TRBD2 matches 8 bases. J lost 5 bases, V lost 8 bases, and 14 bases had no gene match. Germline lookup yields CDR1 SNHLY and CDR2 FYNNEI. This CDR3 comprises 16 residues. The CDR3, as DNA: TGTGCCAGCTCCCAGGAAGCGGGAGCCAAAGACAATGAGCAGTTCTTC. As protein: CASSQEAGAKDNEQFF.

This chain joins TRBV19 and TRBJ2-3; D remains ambiguous. CDR3 length: 14 amino acids. The V end was cut by 3 bases, the J end by 0 bases, with 7 bases between. Germline CDR1 reads LNHDA; CDR2 reads SQIVND (reference sequence). CDR3 bases: TGTGCCAGTAGTATGGGTACTAGCACAGATACGCAGTATTTT. It is translated as CASSMGTSTDTQYF.

The CDR3 nucleotides are TGTGCCAGCAGCCAAAAGACAGGGCCGAAAGCTTTCTTT. Translated, it gives CASSQKTGPKAFF. V usage is TRBV7-4 and J usage is TRBJ1-1; 7 bases fit TRBD1. Germline lookup yields CDR1 SGHVT and CDR2 SQSDAQ. The CDR3 is 13 residues long. The trim removed 5 bases at V and 9 bases at J, leaving 9 bases unmatched.

The V gene is TRBV29-1, the J gene TRBJ2-5, with D tentatively TRBD1 (6 bases). This CDR3 is built from 12 residues. CDR1 and CDR2 from the germline V gene are SQVTM and ANQGSEA. V was cut by 7 bases and J by 5 bases, with 14 bases left in between. CDR3 in DNA: TGCAGCGCTGACACAGGGTACGAGACCCAGTACTTC. Protein: CSADTGYETQYF.

This sequence joins TRBV5-5 and TRBJ1-1; no firm D call. CDR1 and CDR2 (germline): SGHKS, YYEKEE (reference sequence). With 0 bases removed from V and 3 bases from J, the gap between germline ends came to 9 bases. The CDR3 spans 14 residues. The CDR3: CASSLVIWDTEAFF. The CDR3 nucleotides read TGTGCCAGCAGCTTGGTTATCTGGGACACTGAAGCTTTCTTT.

J is TRBJ2-1 and V is TRBV11-3, with 11 bases aligning to TRBD2. Trimming removed 1 base from V and 10 bases from J; junction bases left unmatched: 6. The germline V gene encodes CDR1 SGHNT and CDR2 YENEEA. The CDR3 is made up of 15 amino acids. This chain's CDR3 is CASSLGLAGGGEQFF. Written as DNA, the CDR3 is TGTGCCAGCAGCTTAGGGCTAGCGGGAGGTGGGGAGCAGTTCTTC.

The V gene is TRBV7-2, the J gene TRBJ2-2, with D possibly TRBD1 on 6 matching bases. Between the trimmed V and J ends, which lost 9 bases and 0 bases, there was a span of 14 bases. The germline V gene has CDR1 SGHTA and CDR2 FQGNSA. This CDR3 has 15 amino acids. The CDR3 DNA reads TGTGCCAGTGAGGACAGCCGTCCGAACACCGGGGAGCTGTTTTTT. As protein: CASEDSRPNTGELFF.

This chain joins TRBV4-3 and TRBJ2-7, with a possible D match to TRBD2 (5 bases). The CDR3 sequence is 17 residues long. Germline V gene sequence: CDR1 LGHNA, CDR2 YSLEER. Trimming took 0 bases from V and 2 from J, leaving 17 bases between them. CDR3 residues: CASSQDWGIATTYEQYF. As DNA, the CDR3 is TGCGCCAGCAGCCAAGATTGGGGAATAGCGACCACCTACGAGCAGTACTTC.

This chain uses TRBV3-1 (or the pseudogene TRBV3-2) with TRBJ2-1; 10 nucleotides match TRBD2. The CDR3 contains 16 residues. Germline V gene lookup returns CDR1 LGHDT and CDR2 YNNKEL (reference sequence). With 4 bases clipped from V and 4 bases from J, the junction kept 7 bases outside the gene matches. The CDR3 DNA sequence: TGTGCCAGCAGCCCCCGCGTACTAGCGGGATACAATGAGCAGTTCTTC. Translated: CASSPRVLAGYNEQFF.

This clone was observed once. The rearrangement links TRBV30 to TRBJ2-1; 8 bases agree with TRBD2. The CDR3 is 14 amino acids. With V trimmed by 1 base and J by 9 bases, 8 bases remained unmatched. Germline V gives CDR1 GTSNPN, CDR2 SVGIG (reference sequence). In DNA form, the CDR3 reads TGTGCCTGGAGTGGAATAGCGGGGTTGAGTGAGCAGTTCTTC. Translating it yields CAWSGIAGLSEQFF.

Only a few counts were recorded for this clone. The rearrangement uses TRBV5-1 and TRBJ1-5; tentative D call: TRBD1 (6 bases). Germline CDR1 and CDR2: SGHRS and YFSETQ. Trimming removed 1 base at V and 3 bases at J, with 11 bases between. This CDR3 region has 15 residues. The CDR3 DNA follows: TGCGCCAGCAGCTTGCAAGGGGGGGACAATCAGCCCCAGCATTTT. Protein: CASSLQGGDNQPQHF.

The chain uses TRBV6-4 and TRBJ2-3; 8 positions match TRBD2. The V gene's germline CDR1 is MRHNA and CDR2 SNTAGT. V shed 6 bases, J shed 3 bases, and the junction held 5 bases outside the gene matches. This CDR3 comprises 14 residues. CDR3 protein: CASSREGGTDTQYF. The DNA of the CDR3 is TGTGCCAGCAGCCGGGAGGGCGGGACAGATACGCAGTATTTT.